These T cell receptor beta chains were read from a single sample in a study of radiotherapy plus CTLA-4 blockade in lung cancer. Assay: immunoSEQ multiplex PCR; the TCRdb copy retains only in-frame clones and omits some. In the table there are more than 75,000 clones, around 83% of which are singletons. Sequenced material: peripheral blood, taken from a patient treated with radiotherapy plus ipilimumab. Every receptor here comes from a human donor with non-small cell lung cancer that progressed on radiotherapy plus ipilimumab. CDR3s include the opening cysteine and the closing phenylalanine or tryptophan. D genes are given only for firm matches. A clone size is listed for some rows: how often the clone was seen (once, few, many), or a class if it is expanded.

v_call	cdr3_length	d_call	clone_size	j_call	cdr3_aa	cdr3_nt
TRBV2	14	TRBD1	NA	TRBJ2-1	CASSYRGSYNEQFF	TGTGCCAGCAGTTACAGGGGATCCTACAATGAGCAGTTCTTC
TRBV19	18	TRBD2	NA	TRBJ2-2	CASSRGLAGLSNTGELFF	TGTGCCAGTAGTAGAGGACTAGCGGGACTATCGAACACCGGGGAGCTGTTTTTT
TRBV11-3	13	NA	NA	TRBJ2-5	CASSLDRRETQYF	TGTGCCAGCAGCTTAGACAGGCGGGAGACCCAGTACTTC
TRBV19	13	TRBD1	NA	TRBJ1-5	CASSLDRVQPQHF	TGTGCCAGTAGTTTGGACAGGGTTCAGCCCCAGCATTTT
TRBV27	16	NA	NA	TRBJ1-3	CASSLRLQNPGNTIYF	TGTGCCAGCAGCCTAAGATTACAGAATCCTGGAAACACCATATATTTT
TRBV10-3	15	TRBD2	once	TRBJ2-1	CAISPREGRYNEQFF	TGTGCCATCAGCCCTCGGGAGGGCCGATACAATGAGCAGTTCTTC
TRBV5-1	15	NA	NA	TRBJ2-2	CASSLVVGNTGELFF	TGCGCCAGCAGCTTGGTAGTGGGGAACACCGGGGAGCTGTTTTTT
TRBV28	15	NA	NA	TRBJ1-1	CASSLPQGFNTEAFF	TGTGCCAGCAGTTTACCCCAGGGGTTTAACACTGAAGCTTTCTTT
TRBV9	15	NA	NA	TRBJ2-5	CASSVDPQGWETQYF	TGTGCCAGCAGCGTAGACCCTCAGGGGTGGGAGACCCAGTACTTC
TRBV7-9	13	NA	once	TRBJ1-4	CASSFKVAARLFF	TGTGCCAGCAGCTTTAAGGTAGCGGCTAGACTGTTTTTT
TRBV4-1	16	NA	NA	TRBJ1-1	CASSQDLQGANTEAFF	TGCGCCAGCAGCCAAGACTTACAGGGAGCGAACACTGAAGCTTTCTTT
TRBV7-2	22	NA	NA	TRBJ2-1	CASSLAPLGPDQDRTSYNEQFF	TGTGCCAGCAGCTTAGCGCCACTTGGTCCAGACCAGGACCGCACCTCCTACAATGAGCAGTTCTTC
TRBV29-1	15	TRBD1	few	TRBJ1-1	CSSGQVQVGGTEAFF	TGCAGCTCAGGACAGGTGCAGGTGGGGGGCACTGAAGCTTTCTTT
TRBV7-2	14	NA	NA	TRBJ1-2	CASSLGRTGVGYTF	TGTGCCAGCAGCTTAGGGCGCACGGGGGTTGGCTACACCTTC
TRBV4-1	16	NA	NA	TRBJ2-7	CASSPLPTGRIYEQYF	TGCGCCAGCAGCCCCCTACCGACAGGAAGGATATACGAGCAGTACTTC
TRBV2	16	NA	NA	TRBJ1-2	CASSPVGALRNYGYTF	TGTGCCAGCAGTCCAGTGGGGGCTTTACGTAACTATGGCTACACCTTC
TRBV10-2	14	NA	NA	TRBJ2-1	CASRTGSYYNEQFF	TGCGCCAGCAGAACCGGGAGCTACTACAATGAGCAGTTCTTC
TRBV28	16	TRBD1	NA	TRBJ1-5	CASSSHRGSGNQPQHF	TGTGCCAGCAGTTCCCACAGGGGCTCGGGCAATCAGCCCCAGCATTTT
TRBV7-8	16	NA	NA	TRBJ1-1	CASSLGQSWLVTEAFF	TGTGCCAGCAGCTTGGGACAATCTTGGTTGGTTACTGAAGCTTTCTTT
TRBV28	15	TRBD1	NA	TRBJ1-1	CASSPRTGWNTEAFF	TGTGCCAGCAGCCCAAGGACAGGGTGGAACACTGAAGCTTTCTTT
TRBV9	13	NA	few	TRBJ1-3	CASSVGQWDTIYF	TGTGCCAGCAGCGTCGGACAGTGGGACACCATATATTTT
TRBV6-1	15	NA	NA	TRBJ2-1	CASRRSGFTYNEQFF	TGTGCCAGCAGAAGGAGCGGATTTACCTACAATGAGCAGTTCTTC
TRBV27	12	NA	NA	TRBJ2-7	CASTSGSYEQYF	TGTGCCAGCACTTCAGGTTCCTACGAGCAGTACTTC
TRBV4-1	18	NA	NA	TRBJ2-2	CASSQDNLEGPYTGELFF	TGCGCCAGCAGCCAAGATAATTTGGAGGGGCCCTACACCGGGGAGCTGTTTTTT
TRBV6-1	15	NA	once	TRBJ2-3	CASSVGITSTDTQYF	TGTGCCAGCAGCGTCGGAATAACTAGCACAGATACGCAGTATTTT
TRBV5-1	17	TRBD1	NA	TRBJ2-6	CASSHGQVTSGANVLTF	TGCGCCAGCAGCCACGGACAGGTTACCTCTGGGGCCAACGTCCTGACTTTC
TRBV29-1	16	TRBD2	once	TRBJ2-1	CSVEDHPGLARNEQFF	TGCAGCGTTGAAGATCACCCGGGACTAGCGAGGAATGAGCAGTTCTTC
TRBV9	14	NA	NA	TRBJ1-1	CASSADRGKTEAFF	TGTGCCAGCAGCGCCGACAGAGGGAAAACTGAAGCTTTCTTT
TRBV28	15	NA	NA	TRBJ1-3	CASSLGPSSGNTIYF	TGTGCCAGCAGTTTAGGGCCTAGCTCTGGAAACACCATATATTTT
TRBV13	14	NA	NA	TRBJ2-7	CASSKGDGTWEQYF	TGTGCCAGCAGCAAGGGTGACGGTACTTGGGAGCAGTACTTC
TRBV7-3	15	NA	NA	TRBJ1-5	CASSLRPGSNQPQHF	TGTGCCAGCAGCTTAAGGCCTGGGAGCAATCAGCCCCAGCATTTT
TRBV7-9	11	NA	NA	TRBJ2-5	CASEGEETQYF	TGTGCCAGCGAGGGGGAGGAGACCCAGTACTTC
TRBV5-4	16	NA	NA	TRBJ1-1	CASSLSAGRMSTEAFF	TGTGCCAGCAGCTTGTCGGCAGGGCGGATGAGCACTGAAGCTTTCTTT
TRBV30	16	TRBD1	NA	TRBJ1-4	CAWRPNSGTGGKKLFF	TGTGCCTGGAGACCAAACTCCGGGACAGGGGGAAAAAAACTGTTTTTT
TRBV19	14	TRBD2	NA	TRBJ2-7	CASSKAGETYEQYF	TGTGCCAGTAGTAAAGCGGGGGAGACCTACGAGCAGTACTTC
TRBV18	13	TRBD2	once	TRBJ2-1	CASSPLAGGPHFF	TGTGCCAGCTCACCACTAGCGGGAGGGCCGCACTTCTTC
TRBV7-6	14	TRBD1	few	TRBJ1-4	CASSLTGGFEKLFF	TGTGCCAGCAGCTTAACAGGGGGCTTTGAAAAACTGTTTTTT
TRBV12-5	15	TRBD2	NA	TRBJ2-7	CASGQGLAGGDEQYF	TGTGCTAGTGGCCAGGGACTAGCGGGAGGCGACGAGCAGTACTTC
TRBV5-4	14	NA	NA	TRBJ2-7	CASSPGRKVDEQYF	TGTGCCAGCAGCCCCGGGCGTAAGGTCGACGAGCAGTACTTC
TRBV19	16	TRBD2	NA	TRBJ2-7	CASSIDSGGTSYEQYF	TGTGCCAGTAGTATAGATTCGGGAGGTACCTCCTACGAGCAGTACTTC
TRBV9	15	NA	NA	TRBJ2-2	CASSYSGLNTGELFF	TGTGCCAGCAGCTACTCAGGACTCAACACCGGGGAGCTGTTTTTT
TRBV27	13	NA	NA	TRBJ2-1	CASSLSTGNEQFF	TGTGCCAGCAGTTTATCAACAGGGAATGAGCAGTTCTTC
TRBV9	16	TRBD1	NA	TRBJ2-3	CASSDRDRGEPDTQYF	TGTGCCAGCAGCGACCGGGACAGGGGGGAGCCAGATACGCAGTATTTT
TRBV28	14	NA	NA	TRBJ1-4	CASSRGGTNEKLFF	TGTGCCAGCAGTAGGGGGGGGACTAATGAAAAACTGTTTTTT
TRBV11-3	17	NA	NA	TRBJ2-3	CASSLDSRLGASDTQYF	TGTGCCAGCAGCTTAGATTCACGACTAGGGGCCTCAGATACGCAGTATTTT
TRBV4-1	13	NA	NA	TRBJ2-1	CASSHGWGYEQFF	TGCGCCAGCAGCCACGGTTGGGGGTATGAGCAGTTCTTC
TRBV19	15	NA	many	TRBJ2-3	CASSSFRRGTDTQYF	TGTGCCAGTAGTAGCTTCCGTCGGGGCACAGATACGCAGTATTTT
TRBV6-5	15	NA	NA	TRBJ1-4	CASSREGATNEKLFF	TGTGCCAGCAGCCGAGAGGGTGCAACTAATGAAAAACTGTTTTTT
TRBV28	14	NA	NA	TRBJ2-2	CASSRTGTTGELFF	TGTGCCAGCAGTCGTACAGGGACCACCGGGGAGCTGTTTTTT
TRBV12-2	16	NA	NA	TRBJ2-3	CASRFGRAGLTDTQYF	TGTGCAAGTCGCTTTGGCCGGGCGGGGCTCACAGATACGCAGTATTTT
TRBV4-1	15	NA	NA	TRBJ2-1	CASSPRPQADNEQFF	TGCGCCAGCAGCCCAAGACCCCAGGCGGACAATGAGCAGTTCTTC
TRBV7-8	14	TRBD1	NA	TRBJ1-2	CASSLGTGNYGYTF	TGTGCCAGCAGCTTAGGGACAGGGAACTATGGCTACACCTTC
TRBV5-4	15	TRBD2	NA	TRBJ2-7	CASSLTSGAHYEQYF	TGTGCCAGCAGTTTAACTAGCGGGGCTCACTACGAGCAGTACTTC
TRBV28	15	TRBD2	once	TRBJ2-1	CASSLFGSGSDEQFF	TGTGCCAGCAGTTTATTTGGTAGCGGGAGTGATGAGCAGTTCTTC
TRBV15	18	TRBD2	NA	TRBJ2-3	CATSTETSATWGTDTQYF	TGTGCCACCAGCACAGAGACTAGCGCCACTTGGGGCACAGATACGCAGTATTTT
TRBV5-6	16	NA	few	TRBJ2-3	CASSSRGGRSTDTQYF	TGTGCCAGCAGCTCGCGAGGGGGGCGGAGCACAGATACGCAGTATTTT
TRBV5-6	14	NA	NA	TRBJ1-5	CASSLGGLNQPQHF	TGTGCCAGCAGCTTGGGGGGGCTCAATCAGCCCCAGCATTTT
TRBV6-5	13	TRBD1	few	TRBJ2-1	CASTGGSYNEQFF	TGTGCCAGCACAGGGGGCTCCTACAATGAGCAGTTCTTC
TRBV9	18	NA	NA	TRBJ2-2	CASSVESVGGWDTGELFF	TGTGCCAGCAGCGTAGAGAGTGTTGGGGGATGGGACACCGGGGAGCTGTTTTTT
TRBV4-1	14	NA	NA	TRBJ1-5	CASSGENSNQPQHF	TGCGCCAGCAGCGGGGAAAATAGCAATCAGCCCCAGCATTTT